The 9 T cell receptor beta chains given below trace back to one sample, sequenced in a study of blood T cell repertoires in COVID-19. Produced via immunoSEQ multiplex PCR; TCRdb's table is partial and in-frame only. The sample comprises about 270,000 clones, 86% of which are singletons, and approximately 10% rests with the top ten. Sample: peripheral blood. The source is a man between 40 and 49 years old with active or convalescent COVID-19.

This clone was seen only a few times. The chain joins TRBV11-2 to TRBJ2-7; 11 positions agree with TRBD2. The CDR3 is 17 residues long. Germline lookup yields CDR1 SGHAT and CDR2 FQNNGV. The V segment lost 1 base and the J segment 2 bases; nucleotides outside the gene matches: 7. The CDR3: CASSLAGTSGFPYEQYF. Written as DNA, the CDR3 is TGTGCCAGCAGCTTAGCTGGGACTAGCGGCTTTCCCTACGAGCAGTACTTC.

CDR3 sequence: CASRYDRAGNQPQHF. For the CDR3, the DNA is TGTGCCAGCAGGTACGACAGGGCAGGAAATCAGCCCCAGCATTTT. The gene calls are TRBV2 and TRBJ1-5, with TRBD1 matching over 7 bases. Trimming at V came to 6 bases and at J to 4 bases, leaving 9 bases not matched to a gene. Germline assignment: CDR1 SNHLY and CDR2 FYNNEI. The CDR3 contains 15 residues.

This sequence joins TRBV6-5 and TRBJ2-7; no reliable D call. The CDR3 loop spans 11 amino acids. The V gene lost 8 bases and the J gene lost 0 bases, with 5 bases spanning the gap. Looked up from germline, CDR1 is MNHEY and CDR2 is SVGAGI. CDR3 DNA sequence: TGTGCCAGCTTCCACTCCTACGAGCAGTACTTC. This gives the protein CASFHSYEQYF.

The chain combines TRBV3-1 (or the pseudogene TRBV3-2) with TRBJ2-2; TRBD2 matches 7 bases. Germline V CDR1 and CDR2: LGHDT, YNNKEL (reference sequence). The CDR3 extends over 13 amino acids. The V segment lost 5 bases and the J segment 9 bases; nucleotides outside the gene matches: 6. The CDR3: CASSSGGGRELFF. CDR3 DNA: TGTGCCAGCAGCTCGGGCGGGGGTAGGGAGCTGTTTTTT.

The gene calls are TRBV18 and TRBJ2-1; possible D gene TRBD2, 5 bases. Per germline, CDR1 KGHSH and CDR2 LQKENI. The CDR3 contains 12 residues. CDR3 DNA: TGTGCGTCTAGAAGCGGCCGGAATGAGCAGTTCTTC. Protein sequence: CASRSGRNEQFF.

The gene calls are TRBV5-4 and TRBJ1-1; D is ambiguous. Trimming cost V 4 bases and J 5 bases, with 12 bases left between them. The CDR3 has 13 amino acids. The germline V gene has CDR1 SGHNT and CDR2 YYREEE (reference sequence). CDR3 sequence: CASSDGMRTEAFF. The CDR3 DNA follows: TGTGCCAGCAGCGACGGCATGCGGACTGAAGCTTTCTTT.

This chain connects TRBV14 to TRBJ1-6, with 7 positions matching TRBD1. The CDR3 runs 15 residues. Per germline, CDR1 SGHDN and CDR2 FVKESK. V was clipped by 0 bases and J by 7 bases; unmatched bases: 3. The CDR3 here is CASSQDRDRNSPLHF. The CDR3, as DNA: TGTGCCAGCAGCCAAGACCGGGACAGAAATTCACCCCTCCACTTT.

CDR3 in DNA: TGTGCCAGCAGCTCCGTCGGGGTGGGGATCCATGAGCAGTTCTTC. It encodes CASSSVGVGIHEQFF. The rearrangement uses TRBV7-9 and TRBJ2-1; tentative D call: TRBD2 (5 bases). Trimming removed 4 bases from V and 8 bases from J, with 18 bases in between. Germline V gives CDR1 SEHNR, CDR2 FQNEAQ (reference sequence). This CDR3 spans 15 amino acids. Full variable domain (outside the CDR3, taken from reference TRBV7-9 and TRBJ2-1): DTGVSQNPRHKITKRGQNVTFRCDPISEHNRLYWYRQTLGQGPEFLTYFQNEAQLEKSRLLSDRFSAERPKGSFSTLEIQRTEQGDSAMYLCASSSVGVGIHEQFFGPGTRLTVL.

This chain connects TRBV9 to TRBJ2-3; D possibly corresponds to TRBD2 (6 bases). V was cut by 3 bases and J by 6 bases, with 17 bases left in between. CDR3 length: 15 residues. The germline gives CDR1 SGDLS, CDR2 YYNGEE. CDR3 loop: CASSDRLQGGDTQYF. The CDR3 bases are TGTGCCAGCAGCGACCGTCTGCAGGGAGGTGATACGCAGTATTTT.